This is a list of T cell receptor beta chains from one sample in a study of cytomegalovirus exposure and HLA in healthy donors. Here immunoSEQ multiplex PCR was the method, and the copy in TCRdb shows in-frame clones only, minus some. Among fewer than 200,000 clones listed, roughly 80% were seen once. Sequencing used PBMCs. Receptor source: a woman between 45 and 65 years old in good health and CMV-seronegative. Each CDR3 is given with its conserved first and last residue. A D gene is named only where the DNA matches it firmly. Clone size, where shown, is once, few, many, or a class for clones that have expanded.

D,size,J,V,DNA,CDR3
-,few,TRBJ1-4,TRBV2,TGTGCCAGCAGCCGGGACTACCCTATTGCAACTAATGAAAAACTGTTTTTT,CASSRDYPIATNEKLFF
-,-,TRBJ2-7,TRBV4-1,TGCGCCAGCAGCCAACTTCCCCTAACGCCCTACGAGCAGTACTTC,CASSQLPLTPYEQYF
TRBD2,few,TRBJ2-1,TRBV4-2,TGTGCCAGCAGCCAAGAGGGGACTAGCTCCTACAATGAGCAGTTCTTC,CASSQEGTSSYNEQFF
-,-,TRBJ1-1,TRBV14,TGTGCCAGCAGCCAAGGTCTCGGTCGGGAAGCTTTCTTT,CASSQGLGREAFF
-,-,TRBJ1-4,TRBV30,TGTGCCTTGACAACACTGGTGTCAGATGAAAAACTGTTTTTT,CALTTLVSDEKLFF
TRBD2,-,TRBJ2-5,TRBV4-3,TGCGCCAGCAGCCAAACCATAGCGGGAGGGGTGGCCCAGTACTTC,CASSQTIAGGVAQYF
TRBD2,-,TRBJ2-3,TRBV9,TGTGCCAGCAGCGTAGGGTTTACTAGCGAAACAGATACGCAGTATTTT,CASSVGFTSETDTQYF
-,-,TRBJ2-3,TRBV6-1,TGTGCCAGCAGTGACCTCAGTTCAGGGTTCCTCAGAGATACGCAGTATTTT,CASSDLSSGFLRDTQYF
-,few,TRBJ1-1,TRBV28,TGTGCCAGCAGTGTCCAGACCGGAGGGGTGCACACTGAAGCTTTCTTT,CASSVQTGGVHTEAFF
-,-,TRBJ1-5,TRBV6-1,TGTGCCAGCGGGACATTGGGCAATCAGCCCCAGCATTTT,CASGTLGNQPQHF
-,-,TRBJ2-3,TRBV9,TGTGCCTCCCAGGCGGGGGCCGGGGATACGCAGTATTTT,CASQAGAGDTQYF
-,few,TRBJ2-5,TRBV5-6,TGTGCCAGCAGCTTCAGCGGGGAGACCCAGTACTTC,CASSFSGETQYF
TRBD1,-,TRBJ1-2,TRBV4-3,TGCGCCAGCAGCCAGTTCCAGGGGGACTATGGCTACACCTTC,CASSQFQGDYGYTF
TRBD1,-,TRBJ2-3,TRBV9,TGTGCCAGCAGCGTAGGACAGGGTTGGACAGATACGCAGTATTTT,CASSVGQGWTDTQYF
-,-,TRBJ1-5,TRBV28,TGTGCCAGCAGTTCACTGGGGGCCTCCAATCAGCCCCAGCATTTT,CASSSLGASNQPQHF
-,-,TRBJ2-2,TRBV10-3,TGTGCCATCCCAGAGGGTGATGTGAACACCGGGGAGCTGTTTTTT,CAIPEGDVNTGELFF
-,-,TRBJ2-7,TRBV18,TGTGCCAGCTCACCAAAGGGAGACACCTACGAGCAGTACTTC,CASSPKGDTYEQYF
TRBD2,-,TRBJ2-7,TRBV30,TGTGCCTGGAGATCTAGCGGGAGTGGGGAGCAGTACTTC,CAWRSSGSGEQYF
TRBD1,-,TRBJ1-4,TRBV14,TGTGCCAGCAGCCAAGATGCGGCCGAAAAACAGGGGACTAATGAAAAACTGTTTTTT,CASSQDAAEKQGTNEKLFF
-,-,TRBJ2-7,TRBV4-1,TGCGCCAGCAGCCATTTGGGGGGTGCCTACGAGCAGTACTTC,CASSHLGGAYEQYF
-,-,TRBJ2-7,TRBV27,TGTGCCAGCAGTTTAGCGCCCGGCGGCTACGAGCAGTACTTC,CASSLAPGGYEQYF
-,-,TRBJ1-1,TRBV5-1,TGCGCCAGCACTGATGGTACAGGACGCATGAACACTGAAGCTTTCTTT,CASTDGTGRMNTEAFF
-,-,TRBJ2-5,TRBV28,TGTGCCAGCACCTCTAGTAAAGAGACCCAGTACTTC,CASTSSKETQYF
TRBD1,-,TRBJ1-1,TRBV27,TGTGCCAGCAGTACCCGGACAGGGCACACTGAAGCTTTCTTT,CASSTRTGHTEAFF
-,-,TRBJ2-7,TRBV27,TGTGCCAGCAGTTATGGACAGACATACGAGCAGTACTTC,CASSYGQTYEQYF
TRBD1,-,TRBJ2-7,TRBV7-6,TGTGCCAGCAGCCCGGCGGGACAGGGATACGAGCAGTACTTC,CASSPAGQGYEQYF
-,-,TRBJ1-4,TRBV6-6,TGTGCCAGCAGTAACCTGGGGGGTTATGAAAAACTGTTTTTT,CASSNLGGYEKLFF
TRBD2,-,TRBJ2-2,TRBV19,TGTGCCAGTAGTATAAGGAGCGGGGGACGGGCCGGGGAGCTGTTTTTT,CASSIRSGGRAGELFF
-,few,TRBJ1-5,TRBV9,TGTGCCAGCAGCGTGGACATAAATCAGCCCCAGCATTTT,CASSVDINQPQHF
TRBD1,-,TRBJ1-2,TRBV7-3,TGTGCCAGCAGCACCCGTTCGCAAGGGGGCAGTGGCTACACCTTC,CASSTRSQGGSGYTF
TRBD1,-,TRBJ1-5,TRBV6-1,TGTGCCAGCCGTACAGGGGATATTCAGCCCCAGCATTTT,CASRTGDIQPQHF
-,once,TRBJ2-4,TRBV7-9,TGTGCCAGCAGCTTAGAGGATGACAGAAACATTCAGTACTTC,CASSLEDDRNIQYF
-,-,TRBJ1-3,TRBV28,TGTGCCAGCAGTACCTGGGCCCTCTCTGGAAACACCATATATTTT,CASSTWALSGNTIYF
-,few,TRBJ1-2,TRBV5-8,TGTGCCAGCAGCTTGACAGGGCCGACCTCGTATGGCTACACCTTC,CASSLTGPTSYGYTF
-,few,TRBJ2-6,TRBV19,TGTGCCAGTAGTGGGGGGACAGCCTCTGGGGCCAACGTCCTGACTTTC,CASSGGTASGANVLTF
-,-,TRBJ1-6,TRBV11-3,TGTGCCAGCAGCCAGGCAGGGGTGGATTCACCCCTCCACTTT,CASSQAGVDSPLHF
TRBD1,-,TRBJ1-2,TRBV7-9,TGTGCCAGCAGCCCAGAGACAGGGGCAGTCTATCGCTACACCTTC,CASSPETGAVYRYTF
-,-,TRBJ2-7,TRBV7-9,TGTGCCAGCAGCCCCCTGGGCGTCACCTACGAGCAGTACTTC,CASSPLGVTYEQYF
-,-,TRBJ1-1,TRBV6-6,TGTGCCAGCAGTTACTCTCCCCAGACTGAAGCTTTCTTT,CASSYSPQTEAFF
-,-,TRBJ2-3,TRBV9,TGTGCCAGCAGGAGGGGGTTCGCAGATACGCAGTATTTT,CASRRGFADTQYF
TRBD1,-,TRBJ1-2,TRBV5-4,TGTGCCAGCAGCTTGGTGGGACAGGGGGCGGGTGGCTACACCTTC,CASSLVGQGAGGYTF
-,-,TRBJ2-5,TRBV10-3,TGTGCCATCAGTGGAGGGGAGACCCAGTACTTC,CAISGGETQYF
-,-,TRBJ1-6,TRBV4-3,TGCGCCAGCAGCCAAGCGGCAGAGGGCTCACCCCTCCACTTT,CASSQAAEGSPLHF
-,-,TRBJ1-3,TRBV11-2,TGTGCCAGCAGCTTAGGCGGCAGTTCTGGAAACACCATATATTTT,CASSLGGSSGNTIYF